This TCR beta chain was captured by sequencing in a study of post-analysis software for immune sequencing data. Overall study context: Patients had relapsing-remitting, secondary progressive or progressive-relapsing multiple sclerosis; some lacked subtype.

To note about this clonotype: What it binds is unknown.

Findings and caveats of the study: Patients showed TRBV5-6, TRBV5-1 and TRBV20-1 among five TRBV segments more frequent than in controls.

The CDR3 has 19 residues. V lost 5 bases and J lost 0; bases outside the gene matches: 12. Unique-molecular-identifier-tagged TCR beta cDNA libraries were used. A population of roughly 0.9 to 11 million T cells gave rise to roughly 490,000 cDNA molecules. TCRdb fed the PCR reads into MiXCR, producing one record per CDR3 protein. The data show hundreds of thousands of distinct CDR3 sequences, with approximately 45% seen just once and roughly an eighth held by the top ten. This clonotype was sampled from a girl between 5 and 17 years old with multiple sclerosis. The chain joins TRBV12-3 or TRBV12-4 to TRBJ2-6; TRBD1 aligns across 8 bases. Specimen: blood. The CDR3 coding sequence is TGTGCCAGCAGTCGGTATCAGGGGGCACCTCCCTCTGGGGCCAACGTCCTGACTTTC. Protein sequence: CASSRYQGAPPSGANVLTF.